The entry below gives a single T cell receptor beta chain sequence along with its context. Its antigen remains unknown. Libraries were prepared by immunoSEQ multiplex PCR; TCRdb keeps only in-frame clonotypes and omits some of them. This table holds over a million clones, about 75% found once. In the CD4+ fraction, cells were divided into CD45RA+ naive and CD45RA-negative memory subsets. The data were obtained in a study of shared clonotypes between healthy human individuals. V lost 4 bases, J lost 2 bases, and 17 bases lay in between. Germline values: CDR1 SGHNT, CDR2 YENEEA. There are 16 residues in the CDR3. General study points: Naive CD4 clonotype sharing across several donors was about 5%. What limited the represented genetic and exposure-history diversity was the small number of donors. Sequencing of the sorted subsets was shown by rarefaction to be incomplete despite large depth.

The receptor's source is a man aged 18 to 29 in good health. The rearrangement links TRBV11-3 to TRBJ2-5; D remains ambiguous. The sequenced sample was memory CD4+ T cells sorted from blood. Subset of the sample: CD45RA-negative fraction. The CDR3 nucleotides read TGTGCCAGCAGCTCCCACAGTGACCCTTATCAAGAGACCCAGTACTTC. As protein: CASSSHSDPYQETQYF.